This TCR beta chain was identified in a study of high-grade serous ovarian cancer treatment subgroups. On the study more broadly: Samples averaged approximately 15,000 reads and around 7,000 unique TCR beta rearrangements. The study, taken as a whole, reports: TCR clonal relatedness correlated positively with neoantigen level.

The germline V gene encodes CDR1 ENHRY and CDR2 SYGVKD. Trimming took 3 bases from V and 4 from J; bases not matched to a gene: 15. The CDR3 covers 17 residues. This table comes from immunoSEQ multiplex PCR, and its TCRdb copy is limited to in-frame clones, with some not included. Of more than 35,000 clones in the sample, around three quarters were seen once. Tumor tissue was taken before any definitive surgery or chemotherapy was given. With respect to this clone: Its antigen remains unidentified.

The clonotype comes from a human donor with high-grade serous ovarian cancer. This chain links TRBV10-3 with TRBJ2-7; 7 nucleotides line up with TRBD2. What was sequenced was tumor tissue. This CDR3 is CAISDSPDVLAVYEQYF. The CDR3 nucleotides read TGTGCCATCAGTGATTCCCCAGACGTCCTAGCGGTGTACGAGCAGTACTTC.